This TCR beta chain comes out of a study of blood T cells in healthy people across ages. Aged about 6 to 95, donors were systemically healthy Caucasians from Russia. The use of a sample-barcoded 5' primer and a J-beta primer mix characterized a second PCR of about 7 to 12 cycles. TCRdb redid the calling of the 5' RACE reads with MiXCR, one entry per CDR3 protein. Of 800,000 to 950,000 distinct CDR3 sequences in the sample, roughly 48% were seen once. Per the germline V gene, CDR1 is MGHRA and CDR2 is YSYEKL. This CDR3 is built from 15 residues. The junction had 11 bases not matched to a gene; V was cut back by 6 bases and J by 8 bases. Overall study findings and caveats: Higher diversity, along with more naive CD4+ cells, distinguished long-lived donors from aged donors. Nothing was known about donor CMV status, and this possibly confounded expanded clonotype changes.

Note on this clonotype: Its antigen remains unknown.

The sequenced sample consisted of blood. The V and J genes are TRBV4-1 and TRBJ2-3, with 10 nucleotides matching TRBD2. The receptor's source is a man aged 25 to 40 in good health. The CDR3 coding sequence is TGCGCCAGCAGTGTAGGGCTAGCGGGGGTTGGTACGCAGTATTTT. It encodes CASSVGLAGVGTQYF.